This T cell receptor (beta chain) was identified during a study of blood T cells in healthy people across ages. Then a second PCR, running roughly 6 to 12 cycles, was carried out with a sample-barcoded 5' primer and a J-beta primer mix. TCRdb passed the 5' RACE reads through MiXCR, listing each CDR3 protein once. The sample consists of 550,000 to 650,000 distinct CDR3 sequences, about 30% of them appearing once. This clonotype was counted between two and nine times. CDR1 is SNHLY, CDR2 FYNNEI, per germline. This CDR3 contains 13 residues. V lost 7 bases to trimming and J lost 7 bases, with 11 bases between them.

The source material was blood. The chain uses TRBV2 and TRBJ1-6; possible D gene TRBD1, 5 bases. This TCR was recovered from a woman of 80 years or more in good health. CDR3 coding DNA: TGTGCCAGCAATGGAGACAGAAATTCACCCCTCCACTTT. Encoded protein: CASNGDRNSPLHF.